This T cell receptor beta chain was sequenced for a study of blood T cell repertoires in COVID-19. Assignment of participants to cohorts was predicated upon participant-reported clinical history. Per germline, CDR1 LGHDT and CDR2 YNNKEL (reference sequence). This CDR3 region has 16 residues. V shed 4 bases, J shed 0 bases, and the junction held 6 bases outside the gene matches. This table comes from immunoSEQ multiplex PCR, and its TCRdb copy is limited to in-frame clones, with some not included. The sample shows about 320,000 clones, 85% to 95% of them seen only once. V gene TRBV3-1 (or the pseudogene TRBV3-2) combines with J gene TRBJ2-3, with 8 nucleotides matching TRBD1. The specimen sequenced was PBMCs or T cells enriched from blood (not recorded which). This TCR derives from a woman younger than 45 who had been exposed to COVID-19. CDR3 DNA sequence: TGTGCCAGCAGCCTTTGGGACAGGCGAAGCACAGATACGCAGTATTTT. Encoded protein: CASSLWDRRSTDTQYF.